A selection of T cell receptor beta chains follows, all from one sample in a study of CD8 T cells in ankylosing spondylitis. Each CDR3 protein gets one entry after TCRdb re-called the 5' RACE reads with MiXCR. The table records roughly 150,000 distinct CDR3 sequences, roughly a third of them present only once. The sequenced sample was synovial fluid, either unsorted or a sorted T cell fraction (not recorded which). Receptors were obtained from a male donor with ankylosing spondylitis. The CDR3 runs from the conserved cysteine through the conserved F or W. The order of the fields is D gene, clone size, J gene, V gene, CDR3 protein, CDR3 DNA. A D gene is named only where the DNA matches it firmly. Only some rows state a clone size, as once, few, many or a class for expanded clones.

>-|-|TRBJ2-7|TRBV6-5
CASSYGRTFPYEQYF
TGTGCCAGCAGTTACGGGAGGACATTTCCCTACGAGCAGTACTTC
>-|few|TRBJ1-1|TRBV7-9
CASSLSPGEAFF
TGTGCCAGCAGCTTAAGTCCGGGGGAAGCTTTCTTT
>-|-|TRBJ2-5|TRBV10-3
CAISPGQQIQETQYF
TGTGCCATCAGTCCGGGACAACAGATCCAAGAGACCCAGTACTTC
>-|many|TRBJ2-5|TRBV20-1
CSVAGDQETQYF
TGCAGTGTAGCAGGGGACCAAGAGACCCAGTACTTC
>TRBD2|few|TRBJ2-1|TRBV30
CAWSKGLAGNNEQFF
TGTGCCTGGAGTAAGGGACTAGCGGGGAACAATGAGCAGTTCTTC
>TRBD1|few|TRBJ1-4|TRBV12-3/TRBV12-4
CASRTTGAEKLFF
TGTGCCAGCAGAACCACAGGGGCTGAAAAACTGTTTTTT
>-|-|TRBJ2-3|TRBV7-2
CAIRGIITDTQYF
TGTGCCATTCGGGGGATTATAACAGATACGCAGTATTTT
>-|-|TRBJ2-3|TRBV10-3
CAISESSGQFTDTQYF
TGTGCCATCAGTGAGTCTTCCGGACAGTTCACAGATACGCAGTATTTT
>TRBD2|-|TRBJ2-2|TRBV20-1
CSASAETSGWNGELFF
TGCAGTGCTAGTGCCGAGACTAGCGGGTGGAACGGGGAGCTGTTTTTT
>TRBD1|medium-sized|TRBJ2-7|TRBV7-2
CASRMTGVDEQYF
TGTGCCAGCAGAATGACAGGGGTGGACGAGCAGTACTTC
>TRBD1|-|TRBJ2-1|TRBV27
CASSGKTGVGYNEQFF
TGTGCCAGCAGTGGTAAGACAGGGGTCGGTTATAATGAGCAGTTCTTC
>-|few|TRBJ1-6|TRBV19
CASSTGVSSPLHF
TGTGCCAGTAGTACAGGGGTCAGTTCACCCCTCCACTTT
>-|-|TRBJ1-1|TRBV7-8
CASSQEARVTNTEAFF
TGTGCCAGCAGCCAGGAGGCCCGCGTTACCAACACTGAAGCTTTCTTT